The T cell receptor (beta chain) under discussion was sequenced for a study of blood T cell repertoires in COVID-19. Study context: Samples came from the United States, Italy and Spain, spanning acute and convalescent COVID-19. The cDNA or gDNA used as material had been derived from T cells, B-cell-depleted T cells, or PBMCs.

CDR1 SGHAT and CDR2 FQNNGV come from the germline V gene. V shed 4 bases, J shed 7 bases, and the junction held 4 bases outside the gene matches. The CDR3 runs 15 residues. Source study methods: How many nucleated cells were present was estimated from reference gene primer amplification. Some clones are missing from TCRdb's copy, which holds only in-frame ones; the method was immunoSEQ multiplex PCR. V and J calls and clone size are those listed in that table; D and trimming were worked out from the DNA. Counted here are about 280,000 clones, around nine tenths occurring once; the ten biggest clones make up approximately 9%.

This chain uses TRBV11-2 with TRBJ2-1; 13 positions agree with TRBD2. The sequence derives from a man in his forties with active or convalescent COVID-19. Source material: peripheral blood. In DNA form, the CDR3 reads TGTGCCAGCAGCTGGACTAGCGGGAGAGCAAATGAGCAGTTCTTC. It codes for CASSWTSGRANEQFF.